Following are 17 T cell receptor beta chains from one sample sequenced in a study of cytomegalovirus exposure and HLA in healthy donors. It was with 60 Vbeta and 13 Jbeta primers that the PCR ran. Method: immunoSEQ multiplex PCR; TCRdb's copy keeps in-frame clones and lacks some. The sample holds 130,000 to 150,000 clones, approximately 84% seen once. What was sequenced was PBMCs. Receptors were obtained from a woman aged 60-70 years in good health and CMV-seropositive.

The J gene is TRBJ1-2, the V gene TRBV6-1; D is unresolved. The CDR3 has 13 amino acids. Germline assignment: CDR1 MNHNS and CDR2 SASEGT. V gave up 3 bases and J gave up 10 bases, with 15 bases separating them. CDR3 sequence: CASSDARLQPYTF. CDR3 nucleotide sequence: TGTGCCAGCAGTGATGCGCGGTTGCAGCCCTACACCTTC.

The V call is TRBV7-8, the J call TRBJ2-1, with 10 bases identical to TRBD2. The CDR3 has 15 residues. J was trimmed by 10 bases and V by 2 bases; bases with no gene match: 8. CDR1 and CDR2 from the germline V gene are SGHVS and FQNEAQ. The CDR3 nucleotides are TGTGCCAGCAGCTTAAGCCAGCGGGAGGGCCTGGAGCAGTTCTTC. It is translated as CASSLSQREGLEQFF.

V is TRBV4-3 and J is TRBJ1-5; D is perhaps TRBD1 (5 bases). CDR1 LGHNA and CDR2 YSLEER come from the germline V gene. This CDR3 comprises 13 residues. V shed 3 bases and J shed 4 bases, with 7 bases lying between them. CDR3 sequence: CASSQTVNQPQHF. The CDR3, as DNA: TGCGCCAGCAGCCAGACAGTAAATCAGCCCCAGCATTTT.

The chain recombines TRBV7-2 with TRBJ1-1; D might be TRBD1 (5 bases). Germline V gene lookup returns CDR1 SGHTA and CDR2 FQGNSA. The CDR3 totals 12 residues. With 0 bases removed from V and 8 bases from J, the gap between germline ends came to 7 bases. In nucleotides, the CDR3 is TGTGCCAGCAGCTTAGCGGGGGGGGAAGCTTTCTTT. It specifies CASSLAGGEAFF.

This clone is a singleton in its sample. This rearrangement joins TRBV9 to TRBJ2-2; perhaps TRBD1 as D (5 bases). CDR3 size: 17 residues. Trimming took off 4 bases at V and 0 bases at J, with 16 bases between the two ends. Germline V gives CDR1 SGDLS, CDR2 YYNGEE. The CDR3 region has the DNA TGTGCCAGCAGCACATCAGGTCGGACAACGAACACCGGGGAGCTGTTTTTT. This codes for CASSTSGRTTNTGELFF.

The V and J genes are TRBV7-2 and TRBJ2-5; D is ambiguous. This CDR3 is built from 13 residues. The V gene's germline CDR1 is SGHTA and CDR2 FQGNSA. Trimming took off 5 bases at V and 2 bases at J, with 9 bases between the two ends. The CDR3 DNA reads TGTGCCAGCAGCCCGGAGTTACAAGAGACCCAGTACTTC. This translates into CASSPELQETQYF.

V gene TRBV10-3 combines with J gene TRBJ2-5; 10 nucleotides match TRBD2. Germline CDR1 reads ENHRY; CDR2 reads SYGVKD. CDR3 length equals 19 residues. The ends lost 0 bases at V and 2 bases at J; junction bases unmatched: 12. CDR3 region: CAISESVRSSGRGQETQYF. CDR3 DNA sequence: TGTGCCATCAGTGAGTCCGTACGGTCTAGCGGGAGAGGGCAAGAGACCCAGTACTTC.

In this sample, this clone turned up a few times. The rearrangement uses TRBV9 and TRBJ2-6, with TRBD1 as a possible D gene (6 bases). The germline V gene encodes CDR1 SGDLS and CDR2 YYNGEE. The V end was cut by 4 bases, the J end by 4 bases, with 15 bases between. The CDR3 covers 16 residues. The CDR3 coding sequence is TGTGCCAGCAGCTTAGGCCCGGGACAAGGGGCCAACGTCCTGACTTTC. This codes for CASSLGPGQGANVLTF.

The chain couples TRBV19 to TRBJ2-7, with D possibly TRBD2 on 6 matching bases. There are 15 residues in the CDR3. The V gene's germline CDR1 is LNHDA and CDR2 SQIVND (reference sequence). The ends were cut back, 5 bases at V and 7 bases at J, with 21 bases in the middle. The CDR3 DNA follows: TGTGCCAGTAGTCCACGTCCGGAGGGAACTAAGGAGCAGTACTTC. This encodes CASSPRPEGTKEQYF.

This clone was picked up a small number of times. DNA for the CDR3: TGTGCCAGCAGCGCCCCGGGACACAACTACGAGCAGTACTTC. It yields the protein CASSAPGHNYEQYF. V is TRBV7-6 and J is TRBJ2-7; D might be TRBD1 (6 bases). Deletions cut 5 bases from V and 3 bases from J, with 14 bases between. The CDR3 loop spans 14 amino acids. Germline values: CDR1 SGHVS, CDR2 FNYEAQ.

The V gene is TRBV19, the J gene TRBJ1-5; 8 bases are a match to TRBD1. Germline CDR1 is LNHDA and CDR2 is SQIVND (reference sequence). The CDR3 loop spans 14 amino acids. V lost 7 bases, J lost 0 bases, and 2 bases stayed unmatched. The CDR3 region has the DNA TGTGCCAGTAAGGACAGGGCTAGCAATCAGCCCCAGCATTTT. Its translation: CASKDRASNQPQHF.

V usage is TRBV21-1 and J usage is TRBJ1-1; the D call of TRBD1 is as the table states it, not checked on the DNA. TRBV21-1 is a pseudogene segment. The CDR3 is 12 residues long. The CDR3 loop reads CASTETQGAAFF. CDR3 DNA: TGTGCCAGCACCGAGACACAGGGGGCGGCTTTCTTT.

This clone was observed a few times. The J gene is TRBJ1-1, the V gene TRBV2; D is perhaps TRBD1 (6 bases). Germline-derived CDR1 and CDR2 are SNHLY and FYNNEI. The CDR3 length is 13 residues. V dropped 5 bases and J dropped 1 base, with 8 bases sitting between them. The CDR3 spells CASSSDRNTEAFF. The CDR3 region has the DNA TGTGCCAGCAGTTCGGACAGGAACACTGAAGCTTTCTTT.

Only a few counts were recorded for this clone. The chain joins TRBV11-2 to TRBJ2-5; weak D call: TRBD2 (6 bases). Germline V gene sequence: CDR1 SGHAT, CDR2 FQNNGV. CDR3 length: 15 amino acids. V was pared by 5 bases and J by 7 bases, with 20 bases between. The CDR3 sequence: CASSPWGGDGGTQYF. In DNA form, the CDR3 reads TGTGCCAGCAGCCCGTGGGGTGGGGACGGGGGGACCCAGTACTTC.

This clone was recorded once. The genes are TRBV7-2 and TRBJ2-7, with 8 bases fitting TRBD2. The CDR3 spans 14 residues. Germline V gives CDR1 SGHTA, CDR2 FQGNSA. V shed 8 bases and J 0 bases; nucleotides not matched to a gene: 6. The CDR3 protein is CASCREGLSYEQYF. The CDR3 bases are TGTGCCAGCTGTCGGGAGGGCCTCTCCTACGAGCAGTACTTC.

Only one count was recorded for this clone. This chain connects TRBV7-8 to TRBJ2-2, with 8 bases lining up with TRBD1. CDR1 is SGHVS, CDR2 FQNEAQ, per germline. After removal of 0 bases from V and 0 bases from J, the junction contained 0 bases not matched to a gene. The CDR3 length is 16 residues. This CDR3 is CASSLAGQANTGELFF. CDR3 coding DNA: TGTGCCAGCAGCTTAGCGGGACAGGCGAACACCGGGGAGCTGTTTTTT.

The chain is built from TRBV14 and TRBJ2-6; 7 positions match TRBD1. Germline V gene lookup returns CDR1 SGHDN and CDR2 FVKESK. J lost 1 base, V lost 5 bases, and 14 bases had no gene match. The CDR3 consists of 19 residues. The CDR3 nucleotides read TGTGCCAGCAGCTACAGACAGGGTAGGTATCCATCTGGGGCCAACGTCCTGACTTTC. Its translation: CASSYRQGRYPSGANVLTF.